This TCR beta chain was documented in a study of cytomegalovirus exposure and HLA in healthy donors. Amplification used 60 Vbeta primers and 13 Jbeta primers. The data were produced by immunoSEQ multiplex PCR, yet TCRdb's version contains in-frame clones alone and is incomplete. The sample includes 60,000 to 70,000 clones, roughly 73% of them seen just once. The germline CDR1 and CDR2 sequences are GTSNPN and SVGIG (reference sequence). The CDR3 runs 14 residues. V was cut by 2 bases and J by 0 bases, with 8 bases left in between. The chain has TRBV30 and TRBJ1-3; no reliable D call. This receptor was taken from a middle-aged woman in good health and CMV-seropositive. The material sequenced was PBMCs. The CDR3 protein is CAWSPKSSGNTIYF. The CDR3 nucleotides read TGTGCCTGGAGTCCCAAGAGCTCTGGAAACACCATATATTTT.